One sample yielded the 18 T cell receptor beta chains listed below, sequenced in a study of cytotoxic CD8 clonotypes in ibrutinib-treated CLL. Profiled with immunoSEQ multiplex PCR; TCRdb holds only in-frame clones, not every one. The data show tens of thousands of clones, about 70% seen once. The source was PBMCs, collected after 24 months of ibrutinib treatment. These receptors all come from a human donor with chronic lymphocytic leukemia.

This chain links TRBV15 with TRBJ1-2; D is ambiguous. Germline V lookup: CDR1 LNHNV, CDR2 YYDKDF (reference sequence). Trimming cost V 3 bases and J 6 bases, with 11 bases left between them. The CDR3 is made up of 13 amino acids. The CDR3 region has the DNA TGTGCCACCAGCAGGGCTAGGGCAAATGGCTACACCTTC. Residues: CATSRARANGYTF.

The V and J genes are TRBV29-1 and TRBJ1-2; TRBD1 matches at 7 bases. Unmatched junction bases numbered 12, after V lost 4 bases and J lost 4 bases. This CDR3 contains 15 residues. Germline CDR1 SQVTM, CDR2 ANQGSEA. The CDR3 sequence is CSVVNRTGAGYGYTF. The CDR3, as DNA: TGCAGCGTTGTCAACCGCACAGGGGCGGGCTATGGCTACACCTTC.

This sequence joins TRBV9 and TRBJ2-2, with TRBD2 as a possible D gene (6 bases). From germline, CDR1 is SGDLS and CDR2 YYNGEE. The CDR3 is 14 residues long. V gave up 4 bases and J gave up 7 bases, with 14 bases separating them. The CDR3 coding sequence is TGTGCCAGCAGCCCGGGGGACCTCCGCGGGGAGCTGTTTTTT. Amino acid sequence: CASSPGDLRGELFF.

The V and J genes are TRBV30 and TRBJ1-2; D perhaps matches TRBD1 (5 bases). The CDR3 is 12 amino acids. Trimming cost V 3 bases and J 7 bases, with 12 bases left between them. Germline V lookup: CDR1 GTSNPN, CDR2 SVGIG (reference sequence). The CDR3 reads CAWRTGARGYTF. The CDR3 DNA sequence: TGTGCCTGGAGGACCGGGGCTCGTGGCTACACCTTC.

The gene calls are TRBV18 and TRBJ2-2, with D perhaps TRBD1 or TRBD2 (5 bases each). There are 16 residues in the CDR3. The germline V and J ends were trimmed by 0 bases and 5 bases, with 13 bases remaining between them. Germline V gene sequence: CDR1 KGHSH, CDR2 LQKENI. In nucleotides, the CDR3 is TGTGCCAGCTCACCACCCGGGACGGGGCTGACCGGGGAGCTGTTTTTT. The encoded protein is CASSPPGTGLTGELFF.

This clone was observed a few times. The CDR3 is CASSEAPGTNTEAFF. As DNA, the CDR3 is TGTGCCAGCAGTGAAGCTCCAGGGACGAACACTGAAGCTTTCTTT. The genes are TRBV2 and TRBJ1-1, with D perhaps TRBD1 (5 bases). The CDR3 is made up of 15 amino acids. Trimming pared 0 bases from V and 1 base from J, leaving 9 bases between. From germline, CDR1 is SNHLY and CDR2 FYNNEI. The whole variable domain, filled in from reference TRBV2 and TRBJ1-1, reads EPEVTQTPSHQVTQMGQEVILRCVPISNHLYFYWYRQILGQKVEFLVSFYNNEISEKSEIFDDQFSVERPDGSNFTLKIRSTKLEDSAMYFCASSEAPGTNTEAFFGQGTRLTVV.

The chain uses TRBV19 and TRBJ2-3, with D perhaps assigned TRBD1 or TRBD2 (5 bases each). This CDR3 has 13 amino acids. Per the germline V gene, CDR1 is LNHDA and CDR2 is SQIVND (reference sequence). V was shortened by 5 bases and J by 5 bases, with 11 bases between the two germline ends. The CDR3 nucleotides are TGTGCCAGTAGTCGGGGCCTCGGAGATACGCAGTATTTT. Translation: CASSRGLGDTQYF.

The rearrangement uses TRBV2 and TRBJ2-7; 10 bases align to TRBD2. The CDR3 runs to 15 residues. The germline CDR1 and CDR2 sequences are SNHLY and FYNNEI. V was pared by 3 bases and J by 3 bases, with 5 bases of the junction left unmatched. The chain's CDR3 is CASSDWASGGYEQYF. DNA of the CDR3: TGTGCCAGCAGTGATTGGGCTAGCGGGGGCTACGAGCAGTACTTC.

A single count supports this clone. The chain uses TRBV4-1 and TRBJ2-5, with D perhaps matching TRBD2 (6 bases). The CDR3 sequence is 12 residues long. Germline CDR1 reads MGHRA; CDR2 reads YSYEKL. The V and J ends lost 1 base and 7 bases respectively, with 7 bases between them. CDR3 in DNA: TGCGCCAGCAGCCAAGTGGGGGGGACCCAGTACTTC. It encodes CASSQVGGTQYF.

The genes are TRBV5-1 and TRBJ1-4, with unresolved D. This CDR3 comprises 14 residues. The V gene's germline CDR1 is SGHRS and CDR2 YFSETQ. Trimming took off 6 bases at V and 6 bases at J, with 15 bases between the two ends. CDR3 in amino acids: CASNHGQADEKLFF. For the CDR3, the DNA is TGCGCCAGCAACCACGGGCAGGCTGATGAAAAACTGTTTTTT.

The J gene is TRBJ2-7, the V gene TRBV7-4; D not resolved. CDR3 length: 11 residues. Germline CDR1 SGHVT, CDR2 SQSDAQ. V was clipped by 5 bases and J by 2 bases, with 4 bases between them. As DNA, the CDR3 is TGTGCCAGCAGCCGAACCTACGAGCAGTACTTC. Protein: CASSRTYEQYF.

In DNA, the CDR3 is TGTGCCAGCTCACCGGGGACACCAAATCAGCCCCAGCATTTT. Translated, it gives CASSPGTPNQPQHF. The chain is built from TRBV18 and TRBJ1-5; tentative D call: TRBD1 (6 bases). Germline-derived CDR1 and CDR2 are KGHSH and LQKENI. Trimming shortened V by 3 bases and J by 4 bases, and 10 bases separated the two germline ends. The CDR3 is 14 amino acids.

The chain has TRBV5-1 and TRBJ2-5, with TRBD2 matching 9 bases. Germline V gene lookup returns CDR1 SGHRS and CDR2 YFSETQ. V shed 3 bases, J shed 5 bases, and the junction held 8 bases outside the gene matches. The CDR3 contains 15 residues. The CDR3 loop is CASSSGTSLMETQYF. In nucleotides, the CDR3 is TGCGCCAGCAGCTCCGGGACTAGCTTAATGGAGACCCAGTACTTC. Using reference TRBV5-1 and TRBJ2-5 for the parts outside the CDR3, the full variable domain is KAGVTQTPRYLIKTRGQQVTLSCSPISGHRSVSWYQQTPGQGLQFLFEYFSETQRNKGNFPGRFSGRQFSNSRSEMNVSTLELGDSALYLCASSSGTSLMETQYFGPGTRLLVL.

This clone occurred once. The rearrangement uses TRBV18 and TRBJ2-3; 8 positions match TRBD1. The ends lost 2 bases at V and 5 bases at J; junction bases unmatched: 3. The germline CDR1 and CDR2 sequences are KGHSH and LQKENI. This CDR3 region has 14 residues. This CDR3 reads CASSPVQGGDTQYF. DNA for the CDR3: TGTGCCAGCTCACCAGTACAGGGGGGAGATACGCAGTATTTT.

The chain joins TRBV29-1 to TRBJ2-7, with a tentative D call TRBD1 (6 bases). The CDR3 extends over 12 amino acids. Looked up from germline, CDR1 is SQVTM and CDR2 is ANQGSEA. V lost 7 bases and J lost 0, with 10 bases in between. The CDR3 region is CSAGQTSYEQYF. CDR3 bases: TGCAGCGCCGGACAGACCTCCTACGAGCAGTACTTC.

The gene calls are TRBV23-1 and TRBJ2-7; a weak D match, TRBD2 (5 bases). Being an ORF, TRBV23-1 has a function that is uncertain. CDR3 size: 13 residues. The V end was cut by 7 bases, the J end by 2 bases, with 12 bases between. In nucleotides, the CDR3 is TGCGCCAGCATCCCGGGATTTACCTACGAGCAGTACTTC. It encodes CASIPGFTYEQYF.

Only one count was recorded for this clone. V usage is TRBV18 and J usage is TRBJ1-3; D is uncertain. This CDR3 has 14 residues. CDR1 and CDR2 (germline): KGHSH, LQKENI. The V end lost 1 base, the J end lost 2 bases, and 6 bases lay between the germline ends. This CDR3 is CASSPQAAGNTIYF. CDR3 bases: TGTGCCAGCTCACCACAAGCCGCTGGAAACACCATATATTTT.

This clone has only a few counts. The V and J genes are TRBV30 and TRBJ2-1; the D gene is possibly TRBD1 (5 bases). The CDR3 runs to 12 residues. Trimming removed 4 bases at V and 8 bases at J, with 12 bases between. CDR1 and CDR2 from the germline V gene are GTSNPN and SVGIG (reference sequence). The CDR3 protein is CAWMPGLYEQFF. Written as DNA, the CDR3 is TGTGCCTGGATGCCAGGGTTGTATGAGCAGTTCTTC.